This T cell receptor (beta chain) derives from a study of cytomegalovirus exposure and HLA in healthy donors. This CDR3 is 15 amino acids long. V shed 1 base and J 2 bases; nucleotides not matched to a gene: 6. Germline CDR1 is SQVTM and CDR2 is ANQGSEA. 60 Vbeta and 13 Jbeta primers were used in PCR. Libraries were prepared by immunoSEQ multiplex PCR; TCRdb keeps only in-frame clonotypes and omits some of them. The sample yields 100,000 to 150,000 clones, 79% seen once. This TCR was recovered from a man between 18 and 35 years old in good health and CMV-seronegative. The specimen was PBMCs. The V and J genes are TRBV29-1 and TRBJ2-7; TRBD1 aligns across 9 bases. Here the CDR3 reads CSVEGGTGPTYEQYF. CDR3 nucleotide sequence: TGCAGCGTTGAAGGGGGGACAGGGCCTACCTACGAGCAGTACTTC.